This is a list of T cell receptor beta chains from one sample in a study of spatial heterogeneity in lung cancer. TCRdb ran MiXCR on the 5' RACE reads and lists one entry per CDR3 protein. The table shows roughly 120,000 distinct CDR3 sequences, with over 9% occurring only once. The material sequenced was PBMCs, taken at follow-up. These receptors were obtained from a male donor with early-stage non-small cell lung cancer. The CDR3 runs from the conserved cysteine through the conserved F or W. The D gene is left open where the match is weak. Clone size appears in some rows only: once, few, many, or a class for an expanded clone.

clone_size	v_call	j_call	d_call	cdr3_aa	cdr3_nt
once	TRBV28	TRBJ2-7	TRBD1	CASSLDRGTLSYEQYF	TGTGCCAGCAGTTTAGACAGGGGAACCCTCTCCTACGAGCAGTACTTC
NA	TRBV19	TRBJ1-5	NA	CASSRDGNQPQHF	TGTGCCAGTAGTAGGGACGGCAATCAGCCCCAGCATTTT
few	TRBV10-3	TRBJ1-3	NA	CAISSPISGNTIYF	TGTGCCATCTCGAGCCCGATCTCTGGAAACACCATATATTTT
NA	TRBV29-1	TRBJ1-1	TRBD1	CSGDRVNTEAFF	TGCAGCGGGGACAGGGTGAACACTGAAGCTTTCTTT
many	TRBV10-3	TRBJ1-2	TRBD1	CAISEGQANYGYTF	TGTGCCATCAGTGAAGGACAGGCTAACTATGGCTACACCTTC
many	TRBV6-1	TRBJ1-5	NA	CASSARFTQPQHF	TGTGCCAGCAGTGCCCGGTTCACGCAGCCCCAGCATTTT
NA	TRBV30	TRBJ2-4	NA	CAWAYGGSKNIQYF	TGTGCCTGGGCTTATGGGGGGAGCAAAAACATTCAGTACTTC
NA	TRBV2	TRBJ2-5	NA	CASRAEAQTQYF	TGTGCCAGCAGAGCCGAGGCCCAGACCCAGTACTTC
NA	TRBV11-2	TRBJ1-1	TRBD1	CASSPTGTVPFF	TGTGCCAGCAGTCCGACCGGGACAGTTCCTTTCTTT
many	TRBV7-2	TRBJ2-3	NA	CASSQLGGTDTQYF	TGTGCCAGCAGCCAACTCGGGGGAACAGATACGCAGTATTTT
NA	TRBV7-2	TRBJ2-3	NA	CASSLALVGGADTQYF	TGTGCCAGCAGCTTAGCTTTGGTTGGGGGGGCTGATACGCAGTATTTT
many	TRBV9	TRBJ1-5	NA	CASSVGVQPGQPQHF	TGTGCCAGCAGCGTAGGTGTACAGCCCGGACAGCCCCAGCATTTT
many	TRBV6-2/TRBV6-3	TRBJ1-2	NA	CASRKDVYGYTF	TGTGCCAGCAGGAAGGATGTCTATGGCTACACCTTC
many	TRBV4-2	TRBJ2-3	TRBD2	CASSQGSRAGASTDTQYF	TGTGCCAGCAGCCAAGGATCGAGAGCGGGGGCCAGCACAGATACGCAGTATTTT
many	TRBV7-2	TRBJ2-3	NA	CASSQTPTDTQYF	TGTGCCAGCAGCCAAACCCCTACAGATACGCAGTATTTT
NA	TRBV24-1	TRBJ2-7	TRBD2	CATSDPRTSGDEQYF	TGTGCCACCAGTGATCCCCGGACTAGCGGGGACGAGCAGTACTTC
NA	TRBV9	TRBJ2-1	NA	CASSPKATGGINEQFF	TGTGCCAGCAGCCCAAAAGCGACTGGGGGGATCAATGAGCAGTTCTTC
NA	TRBV3-1	TRBJ2-3	NA	CASSQETLLTGGADTQYF	TGTGCCAGCAGCCAAGAAACCCTCCTAACGGGGGGCGCCGATACGCAGTATTTT
NA	TRBV20-1	TRBJ1-1	NA	CSARAPRGANTEAFF	TGCAGTGCTAGAGCTCCAAGGGGGGCGAACACTGAAGCTTTCTTT
few	TRBV29-1	TRBJ2-7	TRBD2	CSVEGLAGGPHEQYF	TGCAGCGTTGAAGGACTAGCGGGGGGGCCCCACGAGCAGTACTTC
few	TRBV5-6	TRBJ2-3	NA	CASSLTFRDTQYF	TGTGCCAGCAGCTTGACTTTTCGAGATACGCAGTATTTT
few	TRBV5-1	TRBJ1-5	NA	CASSLDQYQPQHF	TGCGCCAGCAGCTTGGATCAGTATCAGCCCCAGCATTTT
many	TRBV5-1	TRBJ1-3	NA	CASSEEGSGNTIYF	TGCGCCAGCAGCGAAGAGGGCTCTGGAAACACCATATATTTT
few	TRBV10-3	TRBJ2-7	NA	CAISDSYEQYF	TGTGCCATCAGTGATTCGTACGAGCAGTACTTC
few	TRBV10-3	TRBJ2-1	NA	CAISEWGMGNEQFF	TGTGCCATCAGTGAATGGGGTATGGGCAATGAGCAGTTCTTC
few	TRBV29-1	TRBJ2-7	TRBD1	CSAITGQGISYEQYF	TGCAGCGCTATTACTGGACAGGGGATCTCCTACGAGCAGTACTTC
few	TRBV6-5	TRBJ1-5	NA	CASSDYASNQPQHF	TGTGCCAGCAGTGATTATGCTAGCAATCAGCCCCAGCATTTT
many	TRBV19	TRBJ1-2	TRBD1	CASQGQGDGYTF	TGTGCCAGCCAGGGACAGGGGGATGGCTACACCTTC
many	TRBV9	TRBJ2-3	NA	CASSVAPQGKGTDTQYF	TGTGCCAGCAGCGTAGCTCCCCAGGGGAAGGGCACAGATACGCAGTATTTT
few	TRBV11-2	TRBJ2-2	TRBD1	CASSLDRADTGELFF	TGTGCCAGCAGCCTCGACAGGGCCGACACCGGGGAGCTGTTTTTT
NA	TRBV5-1	TRBJ2-3	NA	CASTSSTSTDTQYF	TGCGCCAGCACCTCGTCGACTAGCACAGATACGCAGTATTTT